The subject of this entry is one TCR beta chain. Measured with immunoSEQ multiplex PCR; TCRdb has only the in-frame clones, and not every one. The sample has 110,000 or so clones, around 85% seen once. These data belong to a study of blood T cell repertoires in COVID-19. Study-level background: COVID-19 samples from acute and convalescent phases originated in the United States, Italy and Spain. T cells, B-cell-depleted T cells, or PBMCs provided the cDNA or gDNA that served as material.

Seattle participants joined during active infection and were tracked over time. V was pared by 2 bases and J by 2 bases, with 9 bases of the junction left unmatched. The CDR3 is 17 amino acids. Germline V CDR1 and CDR2: LGHNA, YNFKEQ. The V and J genes are TRBV4-2 and TRBJ2-5; 9 bases fit TRBD2. The sample was peripheral blood. The TCR originated in a woman aged 60-70 years with COVID-19, enrolled during active disease. The CDR3, as DNA: TGTGCCAGCAGCCAATCCCGCGGACTAGCGTCACAAGAGACCCAGTACTTC. Protein product: CASSQSRGLASQETQYF.